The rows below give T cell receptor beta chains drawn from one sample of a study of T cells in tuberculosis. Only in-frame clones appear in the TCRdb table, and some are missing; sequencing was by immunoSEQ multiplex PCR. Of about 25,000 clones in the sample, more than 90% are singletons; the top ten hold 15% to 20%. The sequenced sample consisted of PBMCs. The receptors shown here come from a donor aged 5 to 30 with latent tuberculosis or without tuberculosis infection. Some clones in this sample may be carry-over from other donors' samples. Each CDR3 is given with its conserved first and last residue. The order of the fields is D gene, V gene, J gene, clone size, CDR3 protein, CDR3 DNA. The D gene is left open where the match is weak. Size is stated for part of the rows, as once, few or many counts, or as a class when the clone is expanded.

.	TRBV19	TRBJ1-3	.	CASSIWSDSSGNTIYF	TGTGCCAGTAGTATTTGGTCAGACAGCTCTGGAAACACCATATATTTT
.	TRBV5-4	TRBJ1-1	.	CASSWGSGVNTEAFF	TGTGCCAGCAGCTGGGGGTCGGGGGTGAACACTGAAGCTTTCTTT
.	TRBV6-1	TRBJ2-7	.	CASMVRENYEQYF	TGTGCCAGCATGGTCAGGGAAAACTACGAGCAGTACTTC
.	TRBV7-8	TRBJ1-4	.	CASSLLRQGQTNEKLFF	TGTGCCAGCAGCTTACTTCGGCAGGGGCAAACTAATGAAAAACTGTTTTTT
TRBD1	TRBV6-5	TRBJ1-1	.	CASSGRGQVNTEAFF	TGTGCCAGCAGTGGCCGGGGACAGGTGAACACTGAAGCTTTCTTT
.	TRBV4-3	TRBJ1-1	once	CASSQDRLNTEAFF	TGCGCCAGCAGCCAAGACAGATTGAACACTGAAGCTTTCTTT
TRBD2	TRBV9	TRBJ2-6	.	CASTHRSGGGQSISGANVLTF	TGTGCCAGCACCCACCGTAGCGGGGGGGGACAGTCCATCTCTGGGGCCAACGTCCTGACTTTC
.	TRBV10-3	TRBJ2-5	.	CAINRQLQETQYF	TGTGCCATCAACCGACAGCTTCAAGAGACCCAGTACTTC
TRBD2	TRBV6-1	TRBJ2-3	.	CASRTQAGGTDTQYF	TGTGCCAGCAGGACCCAAGCGGGAGGGACAGATACGCAGTATTTT
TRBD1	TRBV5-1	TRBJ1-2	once	CASSVGQGHYGYTF	TGCGCCAGCAGCGTGGGACAGGGGCACTATGGCTACACCTTC
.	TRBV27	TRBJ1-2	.	CASSPRPNESTGLNGYTF	TGTGCCAGCAGTCCACGGCCCAACGAATCTACAGGGTTAAATGGCTACACCTTC
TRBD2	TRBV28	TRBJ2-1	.	CASSLLAGEQFF	TGTGCCAGCAGTTTATTAGCGGGCGAGCAGTTCTTC
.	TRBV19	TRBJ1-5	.	CASTPAGGFVLNQPQHF	TGTGCCAGTACCCCCGCCGGGGGGTTCGTCTTAAATCAGCCCCAGCATTTT
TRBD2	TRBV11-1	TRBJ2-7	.	CASSSWTSDDEQYF	TGTGCCAGCAGCTCATGGACTAGCGATGACGAGCAGTACTTC
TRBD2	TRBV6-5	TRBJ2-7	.	CASKTSGSGYEQYF	TGTGCCAGTAAGACTAGCGGGAGTGGGTACGAGCAGTACTTC
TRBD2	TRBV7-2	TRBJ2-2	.	CASSLVLAGGPSTGELFF	TGTGCCAGCAGCTTAGTGTTAGCGGGAGGGCCGAGCACCGGGGAGCTGTTTTTT
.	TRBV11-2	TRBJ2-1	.	CASSQDGGVYNEQFF	TGTGCCAGCAGCCAGGACGGCGGGGTCTACAATGAGCAGTTCTTC
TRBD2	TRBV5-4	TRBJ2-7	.	CASSSGSRTYEQYF	TGTGCCAGCTCTAGCGGGAGTAGGACCTACGAGCAGTACTTC
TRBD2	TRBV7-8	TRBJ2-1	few	CATRYFIAGLGYNEQFF	TGTGCCACCCGTTACTTTATAGCGGGGCTGGGGTACAATGAGCAGTTCTTC
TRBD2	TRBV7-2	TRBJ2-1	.	CASSLRTSAYNEQFF	TGTGCCAGCAGCCTGAGGACTAGCGCCTACAATGAGCAGTTCTTC
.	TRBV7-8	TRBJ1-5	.	CASSSPGGGNQPQHF	TGTGCCAGCAGCTCCCCCGGTGGGGGGAATCAGCCCCAGCATTTT
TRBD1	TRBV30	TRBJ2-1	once	CAWGGTGASYNEQFF	TGTGCCTGGGGCGGGACAGGGGCCTCCTACAATGAGCAGTTCTTC
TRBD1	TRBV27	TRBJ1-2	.	CASSNRGTGLGYTF	TGTGCCAGCAGTAACCGCGGGACAGGGCTTGGCTACACCTTC
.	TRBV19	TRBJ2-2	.	CASTGGGRPSAGELFF	TGTGCCAGTACGGGCGGTGGGAGACCCTCAGCCGGGGAGCTGTTTTTT
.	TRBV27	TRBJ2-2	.	CASSLRPAGAVTGELFF	TGTGCCAGCAGTTTACGTCCGGCAGGGGCGGTCACCGGGGAGCTGTTTTTT
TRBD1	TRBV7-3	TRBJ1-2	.	CASSLYRGYNYGYTF	TGTGCCAGCAGCTTATACAGGGGCTACAACTATGGCTACACCTTC
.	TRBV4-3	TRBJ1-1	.	CASSDGPGGRTEAFF	TGCGCCAGCAGCGACGGACCCGGGGGGCGGACTGAAGCTTTCTTT
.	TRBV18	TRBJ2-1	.	CASSLYTASYNEQFF	TGTGCCAGCTCACTCTATACCGCCTCCTACAATGAGCAGTTCTTC
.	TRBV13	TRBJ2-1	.	CASSPRTKYEQFF	TGTGCCAGCAGCCCACGAACTAAATACGAGCAGTTCTTC
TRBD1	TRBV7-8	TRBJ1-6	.	CASSLGGGRNSPLHF	TGTGCCAGCAGCTTAGGAGGGGGCCGGAATTCACCCCTCCACTTT